Following are 17 T cell receptor beta chains from one sample sequenced in a study of blood T cell repertoires in COVID-19. TCRdb's copy holds only in-frame clones and misses some; the assay was immunoSEQ multiplex PCR. The sample consists of fewer than 85,000 clones, over 60% of them appearing once. The sequenced sample was peripheral blood. Receptors were obtained from a woman aged 80 or older with active or convalescent COVID-19.

The rearrangement joins TRBV7-9 to TRBJ2-5; no reliable D call. CDR1 and CDR2 from the germline V gene are SEHNR and FQNEAQ (reference sequence). Between the trimmed V and J ends, which lost 0 bases and 1 base, there was a span of 12 bases. CDR3 length: 16 residues. The chain's CDR3 is CASSLAETALQETQYF. The CDR3 DNA sequence: TGTGCCAGCAGCTTAGCGGAAACAGCCCTCCAAGAGACCCAGTACTTC.

The chain is built from TRBV19 and TRBJ1-5; 10 bases align to TRBD1. Losses at the gene ends were 7 bases for V and 9 bases for J; bases not matched to a gene: 6. CDR3 size: 13 residues. The germline gives CDR1 LNHDA, CDR2 SQIVND (reference sequence). The chain's CDR3 is CASTPGQGRPQHF. The CDR3 bases are TGTGCCAGTACCCCGGGACAGGGGAGGCCCCAGCATTTT.

V gene TRBV4-1 combines with J gene TRBJ1-6; 8 bases agree with TRBD1. The CDR3 runs to 16 residues. Per the germline V gene, CDR1 is MGHRA and CDR2 is YSYEKL. V trimming: 2 bases; J trimming: 7 bases; junction bases outside the gene matches: 7. As DNA, the CDR3 is TGCGCCAGCAGCCAATGGGGACAGGCCGAAAATTCACCCCTCCACTTT. It translates to CASSQWGQAENSPLHF.

The CDR3 here is CASSYSRQGANEQFF. CDR3 DNA sequence: TGTGCCAGCAGTTACTCACGGCAGGGGGCCAATGAGCAGTTCTTC. The chain carries TRBV6-2 or TRBV6-3 and TRBJ2-1, with 8 bases fitting TRBD1. Trimming took 0 bases from V and 6 from J; bases not matched to a gene: 4. This CDR3 is 15 amino acids long. Germline V gene lookup returns CDR1 MNHEY and CDR2 SVGEGT.

The V gene is TRBV19, the J gene TRBJ1-3, with TRBD1 as a possible D gene (5 bases). The V gene lost 4 bases and the J gene lost 0 bases, with 10 bases spanning the gap. Germline CDR1 reads LNHDA; CDR2 reads SQIVND (reference sequence). CDR3 length: 15 residues. CDR3 sequence reads: CASSTGLFSGNTIYF. The CDR3 DNA reads as TGTGCCAGTAGTACGGGACTATTCTCTGGAAACACCATATATTTT.

This clone was counted only a few times. The rearrangement links TRBV30 to TRBJ2-7; TRBD1 might be the D (5 bases). The germline V gene encodes CDR1 GTSNPN and CDR2 SVGIG (reference sequence). The CDR3 totals 11 residues. V lost 4 bases, J lost 6 bases, and 10 bases lay in between. CDR3 in amino acids: CAWTSTGEQYF. Here the CDR3 DNA reads TGTGCCTGGACCTCTACAGGCGAGCAGTACTTC.

This chain joins TRBV19 and TRBJ1-3; no reliable D call. V was shortened by 5 bases and J by 0 bases, with 11 bases between the two germline ends. The CDR3 contains 15 residues. The V gene's germline CDR1 is LNHDA and CDR2 SQIVND (reference sequence). The CDR3 coding sequence is TGTGCCAGTAGTCCCCGCGGGTTCTCTGGAAACACCATATATTTT. Its protein product is CASSPRGFSGNTIYF. Supplemented by reference TRBV19 and TRBJ1-3, the full variable domain reads DGGITQSPKYLFRKEGQNVTLSCEQNLNHDAMYWYRQDPGQGLRLIYYSQIVNDFQKGDIAEGYSVSREKKESFPLTVTSAQKNPTAFYLCASSPRGFSGNTIYFGEGSWLTVV.

This chain connects TRBV10-3 to TRBJ2-3; TRBD1 agrees at 8 bases. V lost 10 bases, J lost 1 base, and 7 bases stayed unmatched. CDR1 and CDR2 from the germline V gene are ENHRY and SYGVKD. The CDR3 contains 14 residues. The CDR3 spells CASRRGQGTDTQYF. DNA of the CDR3: TGTGCCAGCCGAAGGGGACAGGGCACAGATACGCAGTATTTT.

This chain uses TRBV6-2 or TRBV6-3 with TRBJ1-3; D gene ambiguous. Germline V CDR1 and CDR2: MNHEY, SVGEGT. This CDR3 contains 13 residues. The V and J ends lost 2 bases and 4 bases respectively, with 6 bases between them. This chain's CDR3 is CASSYPGGNTIYF. The DNA of the CDR3 is TGTGCCAGCAGTTACCCGGGAGGAAACACCATATATTTT.

The chain couples TRBV19 to TRBJ1-1; TRBD1 matches at 7 bases. V lost 3 bases and J lost 3; bases outside the gene matches: 4. Per the germline V gene, CDR1 is LNHDA and CDR2 is SQIVND (reference sequence). The CDR3 is made up of 14 amino acids. The CDR3 region has the DNA TGTGCCAGTAGTATCGGGACAGAATACACTGAAGCTTTCTTT. This sequence encodes CASSIGTEYTEAFF.

The CDR3 sequence is CASKERIQETQYF. Here the CDR3 DNA reads TGTGCCAGCAAGGAGCGAATACAAGAGACCCAGTACTTC. The V gene is TRBV7-2, the J gene TRBJ2-5; D remains unclear. The CDR3 loop spans 13 amino acids. Germline CDR1 is SGHTA and CDR2 is FQGNSA. The V end was cut by 7 bases, the J end by 2 bases, with 11 bases between.

This sequence joins TRBV3-1 (or the pseudogene TRBV3-2) and TRBJ2-1, with 7 bases lining up with TRBD1. The CDR3 sequence is 15 residues long. From germline, CDR1 is LGHDT and CDR2 YNNKEL (reference sequence). With 2 bases clipped from V and 7 bases from J, the junction kept 8 bases outside the gene matches. CDR3 amino acids: CASSQLTGAENEQFF. In nucleotides, the CDR3 is TGTGCCAGCAGCCAACTCACAGGGGCGGAGAATGAGCAGTTCTTC.

The CDR3 DNA reads TGTGCCAGCAGCTTACAAGGGGCTGGAGACTATGGCTACACCTTC. Protein: CASSLQGAGDYGYTF. J is TRBJ1-2 and V is TRBV7-9; tentatively, D is TRBD1 (5 bases). The length of the CDR3 is 15 residues. Germline V gives CDR1 SEHNR, CDR2 FQNEAQ (reference sequence). V was clipped by 2 bases and J by 3 bases, with 13 bases between them.

The chain carries TRBV29-1 and TRBJ2-7; TRBD2 is a possible D gene (5 bases). Looked up from germline, CDR1 is SQVTM and CDR2 is ANQGSEA. This CDR3 has 12 amino acids. V lost 4 bases, J lost 4 bases, and 11 bases lay in between. The CDR3 bases are TGCAGCGTTGCCCCGGCGGGTTACGAGCAGTACTTC. Residues: CSVAPAGYEQYF.

The chain carries TRBV5-4 and TRBJ1-1; D uncertain. CDR1 SGHNT and CDR2 YYREEE come from the germline V gene (reference sequence). V lost 4 bases to trimming and J lost 4 bases, with 14 bases between them. The CDR3 has 14 amino acids. DNA for the CDR3: TGTGCCAGCAGCGTGCGGGGTTGGGGCACTGAAGCTTTCTTT. This translates into CASSVRGWGTEAFF.

This chain uses TRBV7-8 with TRBJ2-1; TRBD2 matches 13 bases. Germline CDR1 SGHVS, CDR2 FQNEAQ. J was trimmed by 7 bases and V by 2 bases; bases with no gene match: 8. This CDR3 has 17 residues. As DNA, the CDR3 is TGTGCCAGCAGCTTAACCCTGACTAGCGGGGGGCCGAATGAGCAGTTCTTC. Translation gives CASSLTLTSGGPNEQFF.

CDR3 residues: CASSPTSGGGYEQYF. The DNA for the CDR3 is TGTGCCAGCTCACCAACTAGCGGGGGGGGCTACGAGCAGTACTTC. V usage is TRBV18 and J usage is TRBJ2-7; 13 bases are shared with TRBD2. V trimming: 2 bases; J trimming: 3 bases; junction bases outside the gene matches: 1. CDR3 length: 15 amino acids. CDR1 and CDR2 (germline): KGHSH, LQKENI. Supplemented by reference TRBV18 and TRBJ2-7, the full variable domain reads NAGVMQNPRHLVRRRGQEARLRCSPMKGHSHVYWYRQLPEEGLKFMVYLQKENIIDESGMPKERFSAEFPKEGPSILRIQQVVRGDSAAYFCASSPTSGGGYEQYFGPGTRLTVT.